This paragraph covers one T cell receptor beta chain sequence. Its antigen is as yet unknown. This sample was included in a study of T cells expressing NK-cell markers. For the study at large: According to the study, TCR beta repertoires originated from sorted CD3+CD56+NKG2C+, CD3+CD56+NKG2C- and CD3+CD56-NKG2C+ T cells.

Findings and limits, study-wide: As a fraction of CD8+ T cells, dominant NKG2C+ clonotypes reached roughly 1.0-7.5% in six donors. In several donors, these clonotypes also led the CD3+CD56-NKG2C+ fraction.

Reanalyzing the 5' RACE reads, TCRdb keeps one entry per CDR3 protein, without DNA. The sample table sets out about 460,000 distinct CDR3 sequences. This TCR was sampled from a woman in her fifties or sixties in good health. Material for sequencing was blood T cells: a sorted CD56 or NKG2C T cell subset, CD4+ or CD8+ T cells, or bulk PBMC T cells (not recorded which).

The CDR3 is CASSQGASGPTYNEQFF. The chain combines TRBV4-1 with TRBJ2-1; TCRdb names TRBD2, which stays unverified in the absence of DNA. CDR1 is MGHRA and CDR2 is YSYEKL in the germline V gene. The CDR3 runs 17 residues.